This TCR beta chain was sequenced in a study of blood T cell repertoires in COVID-19. Measured with immunoSEQ multiplex PCR; TCRdb has only the in-frame clones, and not every one. The sample has roughly 200,000 clones; around 86% are singletons. V gave up 2 bases and J gave up 4 bases, with 15 bases separating them. The germline V gene encodes CDR1 SGHRS and CDR2 YFSETQ. The CDR3 extends over 15 amino acids. This TCR came from a woman at least 80 years old with COVID-19, enrolled during active disease. The chain is built from TRBV5-1 and TRBJ1-2; TRBD1 might be the D (5 bases). Material: peripheral blood. CDR3 DNA: TGCGCCAGCAGCTTTCAGGCAGGGCAGAGCTATGGCTACACCTTC. Translation gives CASSFQAGQSYGYTF. The complete variable domain, with remaining parts taken from reference TRBV5-1 and TRBJ1-2, reads KAGVTQTPRYLIKTRGQQVTLSCSPISGHRSVSWYQQTPGQGLQFLFEYFSETQRNKGNFPGRFSGRQFSNSRSEMNVSTLELGDSALYLCASSFQAGQSYGYTFGSGTRLTVV.